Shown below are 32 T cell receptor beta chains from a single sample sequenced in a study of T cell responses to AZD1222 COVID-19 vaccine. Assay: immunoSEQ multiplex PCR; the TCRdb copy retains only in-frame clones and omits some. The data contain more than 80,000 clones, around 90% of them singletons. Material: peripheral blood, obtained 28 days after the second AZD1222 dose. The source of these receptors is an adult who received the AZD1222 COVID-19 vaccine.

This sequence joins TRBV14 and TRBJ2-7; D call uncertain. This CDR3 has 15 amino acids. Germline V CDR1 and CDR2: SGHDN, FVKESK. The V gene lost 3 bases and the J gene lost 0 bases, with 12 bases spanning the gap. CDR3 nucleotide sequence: TGTGCCAGCAGCCACCGTGCGACCGACTCCTACGAGCAGTACTTC. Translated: CASSHRATDSYEQYF.

CDR3 sequence reads: CASSAPTDATDTQYF. CDR3 DNA sequence: TGTGCCAGCAGCGCGCCGACAGACGCCACAGATACGCAGTATTTT. The chain uses TRBV9 and TRBJ2-3, with D perhaps TRBD1 (5 bases). CDR1 SGDLS and CDR2 YYNGEE come from the germline V gene. The CDR3 spans 15 residues. V shed 3 bases and J shed 2 bases, with 13 bases lying between them.

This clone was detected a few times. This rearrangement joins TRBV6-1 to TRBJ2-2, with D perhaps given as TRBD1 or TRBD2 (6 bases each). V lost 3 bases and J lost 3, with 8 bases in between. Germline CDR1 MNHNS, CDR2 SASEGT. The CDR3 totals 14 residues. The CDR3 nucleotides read TGTGCCAGCAGTGAGAGGGGGGACACCGGGGAGCTGTTTTTT. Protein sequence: CASSERGDTGELFF.

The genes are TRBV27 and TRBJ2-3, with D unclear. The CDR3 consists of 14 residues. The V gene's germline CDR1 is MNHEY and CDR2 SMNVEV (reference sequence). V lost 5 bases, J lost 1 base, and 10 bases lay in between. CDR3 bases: TGTGCCAGCAGTACGGAGTGGGGCACAGATACGCAGTATTTT. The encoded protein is CASSTEWGTDTQYF.

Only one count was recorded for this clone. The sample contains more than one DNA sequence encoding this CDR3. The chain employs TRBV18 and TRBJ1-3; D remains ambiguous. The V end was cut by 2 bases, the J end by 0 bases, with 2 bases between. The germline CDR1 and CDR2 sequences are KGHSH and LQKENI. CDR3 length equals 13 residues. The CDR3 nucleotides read TGTGCCAGCTCACCAGGCTCTGGAAACACCATATATTTT. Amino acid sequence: CASSPGSGNTIYF.

DNA for the CDR3: TGTGCCAGCAGCCGGGGACCCATGAACACTGAAGCTTTCTTT. Translating it yields CASSRGPMNTEAFF. The chain couples TRBV6-1 to TRBJ1-1; possible D gene TRBD1, 5 bases. Trimming removed 6 bases at V and 0 bases at J, with 11 bases between. Germline V CDR1 and CDR2: MNHNS, SASEGT. CDR3 length: 14 residues.

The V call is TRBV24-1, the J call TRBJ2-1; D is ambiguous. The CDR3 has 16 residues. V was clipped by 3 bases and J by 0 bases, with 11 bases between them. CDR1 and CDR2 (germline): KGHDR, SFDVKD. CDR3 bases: TGTGCCACCAGTGATAATAGAATTGCCTCCTACAATGAGCAGTTCTTC. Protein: CATSDNRIASYNEQFF.

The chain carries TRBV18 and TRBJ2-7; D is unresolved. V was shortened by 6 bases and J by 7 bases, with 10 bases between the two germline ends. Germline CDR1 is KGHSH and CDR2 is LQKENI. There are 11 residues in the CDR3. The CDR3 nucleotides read TGTGCCAGCTCTCCCGAGGCGGAGCAGTACTTC. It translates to CASSPEAEQYF. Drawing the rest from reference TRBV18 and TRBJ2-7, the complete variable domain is NAGVMQNPRHLVRRRGQEARLRCSPMKGHSHVYWYRQLPEEGLKFMVYLQKENIIDESGMPKERFSAEFPKEGPSILRIQQVVRGDSAAYFCASSPEAEQYFGPGTRLTVT.

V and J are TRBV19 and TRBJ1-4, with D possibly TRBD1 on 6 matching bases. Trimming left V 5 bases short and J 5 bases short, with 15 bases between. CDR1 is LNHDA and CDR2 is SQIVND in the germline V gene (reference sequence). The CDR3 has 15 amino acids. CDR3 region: CASSALRGLNEKLFF. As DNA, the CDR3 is TGTGCCAGTAGTGCCCTCAGGGGATTGAATGAAAAACTGTTTTTT.

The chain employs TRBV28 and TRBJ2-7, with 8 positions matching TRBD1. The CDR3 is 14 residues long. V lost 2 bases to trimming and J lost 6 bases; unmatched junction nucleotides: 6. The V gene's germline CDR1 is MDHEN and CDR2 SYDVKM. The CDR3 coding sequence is TGTGCCAGCAGTTTAAGCCAGGGGGCCGGCGAGCAGTACTTC. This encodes CASSLSQGAGEQYF.

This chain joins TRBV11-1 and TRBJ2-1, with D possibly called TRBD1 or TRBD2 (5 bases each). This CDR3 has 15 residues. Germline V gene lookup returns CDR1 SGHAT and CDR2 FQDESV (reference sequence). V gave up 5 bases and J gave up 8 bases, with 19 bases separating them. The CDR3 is CASSRDPLARDEQFF. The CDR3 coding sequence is TGTGCCAGCAGCAGGGACCCTTTGGCTAGGGATGAGCAGTTCTTC.

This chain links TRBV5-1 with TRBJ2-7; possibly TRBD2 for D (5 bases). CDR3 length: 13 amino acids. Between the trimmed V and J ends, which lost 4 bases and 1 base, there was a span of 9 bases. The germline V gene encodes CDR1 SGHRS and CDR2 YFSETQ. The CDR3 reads CASSRTVSYEQYF. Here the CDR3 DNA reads TGCGCCAGCAGCCGGACTGTATCCTACGAGCAGTACTTC.

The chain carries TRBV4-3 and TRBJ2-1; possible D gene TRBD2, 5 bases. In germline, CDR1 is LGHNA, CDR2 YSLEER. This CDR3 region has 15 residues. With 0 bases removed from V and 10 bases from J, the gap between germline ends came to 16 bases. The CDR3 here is CASSQDSVPRGEQFF. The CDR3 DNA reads TGCGCCAGCAGCCAAGATAGTGTCCCAAGAGGGGAGCAGTTCTTC.

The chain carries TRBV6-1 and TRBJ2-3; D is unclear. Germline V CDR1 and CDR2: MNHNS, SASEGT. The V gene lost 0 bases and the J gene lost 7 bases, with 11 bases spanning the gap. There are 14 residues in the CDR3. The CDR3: CASSEAWVGNTQYF. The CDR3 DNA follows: TGTGCCAGCAGTGAAGCTTGGGTGGGGAATACGCAGTATTTT.

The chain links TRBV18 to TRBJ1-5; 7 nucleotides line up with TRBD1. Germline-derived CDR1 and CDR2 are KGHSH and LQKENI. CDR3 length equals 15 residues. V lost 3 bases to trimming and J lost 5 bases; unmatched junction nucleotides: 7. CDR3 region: CASSPRDRGDQPQHF. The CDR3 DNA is TGTGCCAGCTCACCCCGGGACAGAGGGGATCAGCCCCAGCATTTT.

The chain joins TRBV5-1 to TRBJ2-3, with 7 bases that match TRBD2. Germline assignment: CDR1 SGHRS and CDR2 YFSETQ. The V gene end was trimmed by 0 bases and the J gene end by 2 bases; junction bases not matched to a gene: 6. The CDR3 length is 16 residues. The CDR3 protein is CASSLALGGNTDTQYF. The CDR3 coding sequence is TGCGCCAGCAGCTTGGCCTTGGGAGGGAACACAGATACGCAGTATTTT.

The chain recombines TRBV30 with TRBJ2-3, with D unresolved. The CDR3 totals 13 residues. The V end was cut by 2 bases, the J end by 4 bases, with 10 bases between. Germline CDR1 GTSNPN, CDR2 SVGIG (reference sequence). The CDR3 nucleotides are TGTGCCTGGAGTCCCCCGAGCTCAGATACGCAGTATTTT. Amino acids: CAWSPPSSDTQYF. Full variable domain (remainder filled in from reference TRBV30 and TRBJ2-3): SQTIHQWPATLVQPVGSPLSLECTVEGTSNPNLYWYRQAAGRGLQLLFYSVGIGQISSEVPQNLSASRPQDRQFILSSKKLLLSDSGFYLCAWSPPSSDTQYFGPGTRLTVL.

The CDR3 bases are TGTGCCAGCAGCCAAGATCGGGTCAGAGTCCAAGAGACCCAGTACTTC. Its protein is CASSQDRVRVQETQYF. The V call is TRBV3-1 (or the pseudogene TRBV3-2), the J call TRBJ2-5, with unresolved D. The CDR3 is 16 residues long. Germline V gene data show CDR1 as LGHDT and CDR2 as YNNKEL (reference sequence). With 0 bases removed from V and 1 base from J, the gap between germline ends came to 12 bases.

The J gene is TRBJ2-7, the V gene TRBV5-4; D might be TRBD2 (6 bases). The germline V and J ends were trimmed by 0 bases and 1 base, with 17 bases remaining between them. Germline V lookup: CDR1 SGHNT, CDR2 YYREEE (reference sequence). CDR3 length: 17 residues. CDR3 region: CASSLGWGDGFSYEQYF. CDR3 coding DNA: TGTGCCAGCAGCTTGGGATGGGGGGACGGCTTTTCCTACGAGCAGTACTTC.

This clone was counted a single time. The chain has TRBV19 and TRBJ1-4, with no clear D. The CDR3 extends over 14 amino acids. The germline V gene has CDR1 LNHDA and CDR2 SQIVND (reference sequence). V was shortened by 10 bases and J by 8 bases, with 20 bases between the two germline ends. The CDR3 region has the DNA TGTGCCACCTCTCGAGACTTTTGGAACGAAAAACTGTTTTTT. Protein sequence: CATSRDFWNEKLFF.

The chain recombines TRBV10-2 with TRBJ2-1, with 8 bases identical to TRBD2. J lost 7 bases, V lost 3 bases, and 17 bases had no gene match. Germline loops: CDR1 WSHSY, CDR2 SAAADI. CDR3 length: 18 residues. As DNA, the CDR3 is TGCGCCAGCAGTGATAATCTCAGGGTTAGCGGGACGGGGAATGAGCAGTTCTTC. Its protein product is CASSDNLRVSGTGNEQFF.

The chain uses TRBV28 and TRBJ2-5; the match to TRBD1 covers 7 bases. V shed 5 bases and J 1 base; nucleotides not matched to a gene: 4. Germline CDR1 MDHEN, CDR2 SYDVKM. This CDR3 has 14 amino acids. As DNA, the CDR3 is TGTGCCAGCAGTCCGACAGGGCGCCAAGAGACCCAGTACTTC. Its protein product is CASSPTGRQETQYF.

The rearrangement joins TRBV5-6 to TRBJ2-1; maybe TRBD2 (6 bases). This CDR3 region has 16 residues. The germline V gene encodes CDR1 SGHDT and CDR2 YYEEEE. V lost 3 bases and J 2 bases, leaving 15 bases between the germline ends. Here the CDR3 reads CASSSEGVPPYNEQFF. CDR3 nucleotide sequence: TGTGCCAGCAGCTCGGAGGGAGTTCCGCCCTACAATGAGCAGTTCTTC.

CDR3 sequence: CASSTGTGSFWEQYF. The CDR3 DNA sequence: TGTGCCAGCTCCACCGGCACAGGGAGTTTTTGGGAGCAGTACTTC. V is TRBV18 and J is TRBJ2-7; D may be TRBD1 (6 bases). The V and J ends lost 6 bases and 7 bases respectively, with 22 bases between them. The CDR3 spans 15 residues. Germline values: CDR1 KGHSH, CDR2 LQKENI.

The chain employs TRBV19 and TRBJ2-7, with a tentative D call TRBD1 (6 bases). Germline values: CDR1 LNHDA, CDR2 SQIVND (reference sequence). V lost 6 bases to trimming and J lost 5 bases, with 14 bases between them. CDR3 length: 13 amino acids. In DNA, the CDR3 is TGTGCCAGTAGGCCACAGGGATCCCACGAGCAGTACTTC. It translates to CASRPQGSHEQYF.

The CDR3 protein is CASVSGGYQETQYF. The CDR3 bases are TGTGCCAGCGTTAGCGGGGGGTACCAAGAGACCCAGTACTTC. The rearrangement uses TRBV5-5 and TRBJ2-5; TRBD2 aligns across 10 bases. The germline gives CDR1 SGHKS, CDR2 YYEKEE (reference sequence). J was trimmed by 0 bases and V by 7 bases; bases with no gene match: 3. The CDR3 has 14 amino acids.

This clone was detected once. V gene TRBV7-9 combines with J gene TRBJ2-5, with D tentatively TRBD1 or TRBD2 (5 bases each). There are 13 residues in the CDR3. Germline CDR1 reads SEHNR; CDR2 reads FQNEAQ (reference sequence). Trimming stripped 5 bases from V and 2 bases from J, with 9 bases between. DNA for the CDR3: TGTGCCAGCAGCCGGGACGGACAAGAGACCCAGTACTTC. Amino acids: CASSRDGQETQYF.

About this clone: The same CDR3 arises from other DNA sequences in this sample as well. CDR3 region: CASSLSAYEQYF. DNA of the CDR3: TGTGCCAGCAGCTTAAGTGCCTACGAGCAGTACTTC. The V gene is TRBV7-9, the J gene TRBJ2-7, with unresolved D. CDR3 length: 12 residues. V was cut by 2 bases and J by 2 bases, with 4 bases left in between. Germline CDR1 SEHNR, CDR2 FQNEAQ (reference sequence).

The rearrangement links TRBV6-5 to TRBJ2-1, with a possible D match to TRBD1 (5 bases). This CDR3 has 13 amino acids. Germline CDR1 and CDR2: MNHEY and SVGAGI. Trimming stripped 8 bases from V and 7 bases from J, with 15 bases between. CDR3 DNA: TGTGCCAGCTCGAACATTGCAGGGAATGAGCAGTTCTTC. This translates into CASSNIAGNEQFF.

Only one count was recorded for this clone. The CDR3 is CASSKTGQWTSRHF. The CDR3 DNA reads as TGTGCCAGCAGTAAGACCGGACAGTGGACCAGTAGGCATTTT. The chain links TRBV6-2 or TRBV6-3 to TRBJ1-5, with D perhaps TRBD1 (6 bases). The germline gives CDR1 MNHEY, CDR2 SVGEGT. The CDR3 consists of 14 residues. Between the trimmed V and J ends, which lost 5 bases and 15 bases, there was a span of 23 bases.

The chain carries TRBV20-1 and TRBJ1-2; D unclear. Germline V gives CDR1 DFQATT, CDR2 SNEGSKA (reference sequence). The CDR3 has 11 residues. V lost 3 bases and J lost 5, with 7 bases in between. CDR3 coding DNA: TGCAGTGCTAGCGGCAGTTATGGCTACACCTTC. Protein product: CSASGSYGYTF.

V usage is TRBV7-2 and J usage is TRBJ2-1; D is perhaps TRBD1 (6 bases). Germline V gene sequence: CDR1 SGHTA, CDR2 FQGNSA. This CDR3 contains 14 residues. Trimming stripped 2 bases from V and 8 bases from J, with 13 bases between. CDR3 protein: CASSLPTKGDEQFF. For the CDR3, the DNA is TGTGCCAGCAGCTTACCGACTAAGGGGGATGAGCAGTTCTTC.